The T cell receptor beta chain described here comes from a study of vaccination and CD4 T cells after COVID-19. Across the whole study: Samples were collected from a few convalescent patients on day 14 and on days 161 to 241 after vaccination. Study conclusions and caveats: Median SARS-CoV-2-reactive clonotype numbers went up from approximately 23 to 38, but not significantly. Researchers report that a median 86.3% of reactive clones in convalescent patients surfaced only post-vaccination.

Details on this clonotype: Its antigen remains unknown.

Via MiXCR, TCRdb re-called the PCR reads, giving one row per CDR3 protein. The sample lists around 30,000 distinct CDR3 sequences, about 50% occurring once. Time point specified: late sampling 161 to 241 days after vaccination in three convalescent patients. There are 15 residues in the CDR3. The V gene's germline CDR1 is DFQATT and CDR2 SNEGSKA (reference sequence). J lost 6 bases, V lost 3 bases, and 5 bases had no gene match. This TCR came from a human donor who had recovered from COVID-19. The chain links TRBV20-1 to TRBJ2-1, with TRBD2 matching 13 bases. Here the sequenced sample was CD4+ T cells from blood, taken about 7 months after SARS-CoV-2 vaccination. CDR3 sequence: CSASTGTSGTNEQFF. The CDR3 DNA reads as TGCAGTGCTAGCACCGGGACTAGCGGGACCAATGAGCAGTTCTTC.